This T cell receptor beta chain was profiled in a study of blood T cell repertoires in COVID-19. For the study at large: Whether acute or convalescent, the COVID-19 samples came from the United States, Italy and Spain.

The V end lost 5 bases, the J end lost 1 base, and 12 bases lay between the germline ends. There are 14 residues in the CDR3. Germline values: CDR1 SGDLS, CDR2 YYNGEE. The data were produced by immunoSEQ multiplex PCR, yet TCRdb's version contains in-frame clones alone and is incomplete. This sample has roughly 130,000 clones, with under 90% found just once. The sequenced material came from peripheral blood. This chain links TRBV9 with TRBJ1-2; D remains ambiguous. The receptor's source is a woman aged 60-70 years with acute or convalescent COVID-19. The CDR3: CASRAVRGNYGYTF. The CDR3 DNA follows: TGTGCCAGCAGGGCCGTACGGGGTAACTATGGCTACACCTTC. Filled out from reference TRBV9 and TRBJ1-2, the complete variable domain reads DSGVTQTPKHLITATGQRVTLRCSPRSGDLSVYWYQQSLDQGLQFLIQYYNGEERAKGNILERFSAQQFPDLHSELNLSSLELGDSALYFCASRAVRGNYGYTFGSGTRLTVV.